These 3 T cell receptor beta chains originate from one sample sequenced in a study of CD8 T cells in Susac syndrome. Reverse transcription of roughly 0.5 to 1 ug RNA was performed with random hexamers. TCRdb processed the immunoSEQ multiplex PCR reads anew with MiXCR; each CDR3 protein has one entry. The table shows about 130,000 distinct CDR3 sequences, with around nine tenths occurring only once. Source material: CD8+ T cells from PBMCs. The origin of the receptors is a human donor with multiple sclerosis.

The chain uses TRBV4-3 and TRBJ2-7; D is perhaps TRBD1 (5 bases). Trimming pared 0 bases from V and 3 bases from J, leaving 12 bases between. This CDR3 is 15 amino acids long. Germline V gene data show CDR1 as LGHNA and CDR2 as YSLEER. CDR3 protein: CASSQDRVGDYEQYF. The DNA of the CDR3 is TGCGCCAGCAGCCAAGATCGTGTAGGGGACTACGAGCAGTACTTC.

This clonotype was found a few times. V and J are TRBV4-2 and TRBJ2-1, with D unresolved. Trimming left V 1 base short and J 0 bases short, with 4 bases between. The CDR3 contains 14 residues. Germline assignment: CDR1 LGHNA and CDR2 YNFKEQ. CDR3 protein: CASSQVISYNEQFF. The CDR3 DNA reads as TGTGCCAGCAGCCAAGTTATCTCCTACAATGAGCAGTTCTTC.

The J gene is TRBJ2-7, the V gene TRBV30; D possibly corresponds to TRBD1 (5 bases). V was pared by 2 bases and J by 2 bases, with 10 bases between. The CDR3 is made up of 13 amino acids. Germline CDR1 is GTSNPN and CDR2 is SVGIG (reference sequence). The chain's CDR3 is CAWSFSGTYEQYF. CDR3 bases: TGTGCCTGGAGTTTTTCAGGGACCTACGAGCAGTACTTC.